This T cell receptor beta chain stems from a study of shared clonotypes between healthy human individuals. The J segment lost 11 bases and the V segment lost 1 base, leaving 11 bases of the junction unmatched. CDR3 size: 15 residues. CD45RO-negative cells were positively selected for CCR7, leaving out terminally differentiated effector memory CD45RA+ cells. Here immunoSEQ multiplex PCR was the method, and the copy in TCRdb shows in-frame clones only, minus some. The table shows around 2,000,000 clones, with under 95% occurring only once. The sequence derives from a man aged 18 to 35 in good health. Some clones in this sample may be carry-over from other donors' samples. This rearrangement joins TRBV23-1 to TRBJ2-7; TRBD2 aligns across 10 bases. TRBV23-1 is flagged as an ORF with uncertain function. The sequencing input was naive CD8+ T cells from PBMCs. The CDR3 reads CASSQFAAGGPVKYF. The DNA for the CDR3 is TGCGCCAGCAGTCAATTCGCAGCGGGAGGGCCTGTGAAGTACTTC.